At least ten counts were recorded for the clone carrying this T cell receptor beta chain. Its target is not known. The missing CDR3 end, 3 residues past where the read stops, is filled in from the germline J gene. CVID subjects were 15 female and about 29 male, aged roughly 8 to 64. Replacement immunoglobulin had been given to every CVID subject for at least one year. The entry originates in a study of T cell clonality in common variable immunodeficiency. General study results and limits: CVID subjects shared fewer TCRbeta clones than healthy controls did. Reportedly, TCR beta sequences from common variable immunodeficiency showed fewer deletions and N-nucleotide insertions.

Assay used: immunoSEQ multiplex PCR; TCRdb lists only in-frame clones, some missing. There are over 20,000 clones in the sample, none observed a single time. V shed 4 bases and J 3 bases; nucleotides not matched to a gene: 10. CDR1 is SGHRS and CDR2 is YFSETQ in the germline V gene. The CDR3 length is 15 residues. The chain employs TRBV5-1 and TRBJ2-7; 7 bases line up with TRBD1. The source material was peripheral blood mononuclear cells. This receptor was identified in a human donor with common variable immunodeficiency. Incomplete CDR3 DNA: TGCGCCAGCAGCAAACAGGGGAACGAGGACTACGAG. As protein: CASSKQGNEDYE. The entire CDR3 is CASSKQGNEDYEQYF.